Presented here are 26 T cell receptor beta chains from one specimen sequenced in a study of sequential checkpoint blockade in melanoma. Treatment indicated: randomized to nivolumab then ipilimumab (arm A) or the reverse (arm B). Sequencing used immunoSEQ multiplex PCR; TCRdb keeps in-frame clones, though not all of them. The sample records about 1,900 clones, roughly 25% being singletons. The sequencing used tumor tissue (inferred from file names), collected from a patient given nivolumab and ipilimumab in sequence. These TCRs come from a human donor with melanoma.

This clone occurred a few times. The chain carries TRBV9 and TRBJ1-6; a weak D match, TRBD1 (5 bases). The germline V gene has CDR1 SGDLS and CDR2 YYNGEE. Trimming shortened V by 5 bases and J by 7 bases, and 19 bases separated the two germline ends. The CDR3 loop spans 16 amino acids. The CDR3 region is CASSGTELTGNSPLHF. The DNA for the CDR3 is TGTGCCAGCAGTGGGACCGAGCTTACCGGGAATTCACCCCTCCACTTT.

This clone has a handful of counts. The chain couples TRBV1 to TRBJ2-4; the table's D call TRBD1 went unverified against the DNA. TRBV1 represents a pseudogene. The CDR3 has 16 amino acids. The CDR3 loop is CASSQEAPLAKNIQYF. The CDR3 DNA follows: TGCGCCAGCAGCCAAGAGGCACCCTTAGCCAAAAACATTCAGTACTTC.

The rearrangement links TRBV18 to TRBJ2-7; no clear D gene. The CDR3 length is 15 residues. The germline V gene encodes CDR1 KGHSH and CDR2 LQKENI. V was cut by 0 bases and J by 2 bases, with 11 bases left in between. The CDR3 DNA reads as TGTGCCAGCTCACCACCACTCAAGCCAGCCTACGAGCAGTACTTC. This codes for CASSPPLKPAYEQYF.

This clone was found a few times. This chain connects TRBV28 to TRBJ1-2, with 11 bases identical to TRBD1. The CDR3 consists of 17 residues. The V segment lost 2 bases and the J segment 4 bases; nucleotides outside the gene matches: 9. Germline-derived CDR1 and CDR2 are MDHEN and SYDVKM. CDR3: CASSLRGTGGNRYGYTF. The DNA of the CDR3 is TGTGCCAGCAGTTTAAGAGGGACAGGGGGTAACCGCTATGGCTACACCTTC.

The table lists this clone with a few counts. CDR3 bases: TGCGCCAGCAGCCACCCGCTGGGGACAGGGGGCGTTGAAGCTTTCTTT. Its translation: CASSHPLGTGGVEAFF. The rearrangement uses TRBV4-1 and TRBJ1-1, with TRBD1 identical over 12 bases. Germline V lookup: CDR1 MGHRA, CDR2 YSYEKL. V trimming: 3 bases; J trimming: 7 bases; junction bases outside the gene matches: 9. CDR3 length: 16 amino acids.

This clone is medium-sized. The rearrangement joins TRBV11-3 to TRBJ2-7; D possibly corresponds to TRBD1 (6 bases). This CDR3 is built from 14 residues. The ends were cut back, 4 bases at V and 1 base at J, with 11 bases in the middle. Germline loops: CDR1 SGHNT, CDR2 YENEEA. CDR3 coding DNA: TGTGCCAGCAGCTCGAACAGGGCTTCCTACGAGCAGTACTTC. This translates into CASSSNRASYEQYF. Full variable domain (missing parts from reference TRBV11-3 and TRBJ2-7): EAGVVQSPRYKIIEKKQPVAFWCNPISGHNTLYWYLQNLGQGPELLIRYENEEAVDDSQLPKDRFSAERLKGVDSTLKIQPAELGDSAVYLCASSSNRASYEQYFGPGTRLTVT.

By share, this clone ranks as medium-sized (0.01 to 0.1%). This sequence joins TRBV11-3 and TRBJ1-3; 7 nucleotides align to TRBD1. The CDR3 runs to 14 residues. Trimming took 4 bases from V and 4 from J; bases not matched to a gene: 4. Germline V gives CDR1 SGHNT, CDR2 YENEEA. The CDR3 region is CASSSSGGGNTIYF. Written as DNA, the CDR3 is TGTGCCAGCAGCTCCTCAGGGGGAGGAAACACCATATATTTT.

This clone is deemed medium-sized. The V and J genes are TRBV11-3 and TRBJ2-3; TRBD2 matches at 8 bases. The V and J ends lost 5 bases and 0 bases, in that order; junction bases with no gene match: 7. Per germline, CDR1 SGHNT and CDR2 YENEEA. There are 16 residues in the CDR3. DNA for the CDR3: TGTGCCAGCAGCCCCGGAGAGCGGGGGAGCACAGATACGCAGTATTTT. It is translated as CASSPGERGSTDTQYF.

DNA for the CDR3: TGTGCCAGCAGCCCCTACTCCGGGGGATGGGGCGGCACAGATACGCAGTATTTT. Protein: CASSPYSGGWGGTDTQYF. The chain employs TRBV14 and TRBJ2-3, with D possibly TRBD2 on 6 matching bases. The CDR3 has 18 amino acids. V was trimmed by 4 bases and J by 1 base, leaving 21 bases between them. Germline assignment: CDR1 SGHDN and CDR2 FVKESK.

The rearrangement uses TRBV10-2 and TRBJ1-6, with TRBD1 matching 11 bases. V dropped 7 bases and J dropped 7; count of bases not matched to a gene: 9. CDR3 length: 16 amino acids. Germline V lookup: CDR1 WSHSY, CDR2 SAAADI. CDR3 protein: CASKQGQGALNSPLHF. The CDR3 DNA reads as TGCGCCAGCAAACAAGGACAGGGGGCGTTGAATTCACCCCTCCACTTT.

By its share, this clone is medium-sized. This rearrangement joins TRBV11-3 to TRBJ2-1, with 9 bases fitting TRBD1. The CDR3 totals 15 residues. V lost 3 bases and J lost 2; bases outside the gene matches: 2. Germline V lookup: CDR1 SGHNT, CDR2 YENEEA. CDR3 DNA sequence: TGTGCCAGCAGCTTTGGGGACAGGGCCTACAATGAGCAGTTCTTC. Protein product: CASSFGDRAYNEQFF.

This chain uses TRBV9 with TRBJ2-1; no firm D call. V shed 5 bases and J shed 5 bases, with 17 bases lying between them. The CDR3 has 15 residues. In germline, CDR1 is SGDLS, CDR2 YYNGEE. The CDR3 region is CASSEAFLGNNEQFF. The CDR3 nucleotides are TGTGCCAGCAGTGAAGCGTTCCTAGGAAACAATGAGCAGTTCTTC.

This sequence joins TRBV5-1 and TRBJ1-6; TRBD1 matches 7 bases. J was trimmed by 6 bases and V by 4 bases; bases with no gene match: 10. The V gene's germline CDR1 is SGHRS and CDR2 YFSETQ. The CDR3 length is 16 residues. CDR3 loop: CASSLNGQVINSPLHF. CDR3 DNA: TGCGCCAGCAGCCTAAACGGACAGGTGATTAATTCACCCCTCCACTTT.

The genes are TRBV19 and TRBJ1-1; 8 bases map to TRBD1. Germline V gene data show CDR1 as LNHDA and CDR2 as SQIVND (reference sequence). CDR3 size: 11 residues. CDR3 DNA sequence: TGTGCTACAGGGGGGTACACTGAAGCTTTCTTT. Its protein product is CATGGYTEAFF.

V and J are TRBV5-1 and TRBJ1-1, with a tentative D call TRBD1 (5 bases). Germline CDR1 reads SGHRS; CDR2 reads YFSETQ. Trimming left V 0 bases short and J 0 bases short, with 9 bases between. The CDR3 runs to 15 residues. This chain's CDR3 is CASSLEWGLNTEAFF. In DNA form, the CDR3 reads TGCGCCAGCAGCTTGGAATGGGGCTTGAACACTGAAGCTTTCTTT.

The V and J genes are TRBV6-8 and TRBJ2-7; no firm D call. With 5 bases removed from V and 7 bases from J, the gap between germline ends came to 15 bases. Germline-derived CDR1 and CDR2 are MNHGY and SAAAGT. The CDR3 consists of 13 residues. The CDR3 DNA reads as TGTGCCAGCAGTGGAATCTCCCCCTGGGAGCAGTACTTC. It specifies CASSGISPWEQYF.

This clone has only a few counts. The V gene is TRBV6-8, the J gene TRBJ1-4, with a weak D call TRBD1 (6 bases). Germline CDR1 reads MNHGY; CDR2 reads SAAAGT. Trimming shortened V by 0 bases and J by 4 bases, and 12 bases separated the two germline ends. The CDR3 runs to 16 residues. The CDR3 coding sequence is TGTGCCAGCAGTTACTCCACAGGGTCGGGTAATGAAAAACTGTTTTTT. Encoded protein: CASSYSTGSGNEKLFF.

This clone was observed once. The chain links TRBV10-2 to TRBJ1-2; the match to TRBD1 covers 8 bases. The CDR3 consists of 12 residues. The V gene end was trimmed by 10 bases and the J gene end by 4 bases; junction bases not matched to a gene: 5. Germline lookup yields CDR1 WSHSY and CDR2 SAAADI. DNA for the CDR3: TGCGCCACCAACAGGGGGGCCTATGGCTACACCTTC. Its translation: CATNRGAYGYTF.

By share of the sample, this clone is medium-sized. V gene TRBV9 combines with J gene TRBJ2-5; 7 nucleotides match TRBD1. J lost 2 bases, V lost 5 bases, and 9 bases had no gene match. This CDR3 region has 15 residues. In germline, CDR1 is SGDLS, CDR2 YYNGEE. CDR3 loop: CASRETGILQETQYF. In nucleotides, the CDR3 is TGTGCCAGCAGAGAGACAGGGATACTTCAAGAGACCCAGTACTTC.

The J gene is TRBJ2-7, the V gene TRBV14; D unclear. The germline V gene encodes CDR1 SGHDN and CDR2 FVKESK. The length of the CDR3 is 13 residues. V dropped 4 bases and J dropped 2 bases, with 9 bases sitting between them. CDR3 DNA: TGTGCCAGCAGCCCGGTTAGGGCCTACGAGCAGTACTTC. Its protein product is CASSPVRAYEQYF. Filled out from reference TRBV14 and TRBJ2-7, the complete variable domain reads EAGVTQFPSHSVIEKGQTVTLRCDPISGHDNLYWYRRVMGKEIKFLLHFVKESKQDESGMPNNRFLAERTGGTYSTLKVQPAELEDSGVYFCASSPVRAYEQYFGPGTRLTVT.

In its sample, this clone was seen a few times. This chain connects TRBV19 to TRBJ1-3; D not resolved. Per germline, CDR1 LNHDA and CDR2 SQIVND (reference sequence). V was trimmed by 3 bases and J by 2 bases, leaving 14 bases between them. CDR3 size: 16 residues. CDR3 sequence reads: CASSIPVGLAGNTIYF. The CDR3 coding sequence is TGTGCCAGTAGTATTCCTGTGGGCCTCGCTGGAAACACCATATATTTT.

This clone was recorded once. V is TRBV5-1 and J is TRBJ1-3, with D maybe TRBD1 (5 bases). Germline assignment: CDR1 SGHRS and CDR2 YFSETQ. V dropped 0 bases and J dropped 2 bases, with 9 bases sitting between them. There are 15 residues in the CDR3. DNA of the CDR3: TGCGCCAGCAGCTTGGCGGGGGGAGCTGGAAACACCATATATTTT. Protein product: CASSLAGGAGNTIYF. The whole variable domain, filled in from reference TRBV5-1 and TRBJ1-3, reads KAGVTQTPRYLIKTRGQQVTLSCSPISGHRSVSWYQQTPGQGLQFLFEYFSETQRNKGNFPGRFSGRQFSNSRSEMNVSTLELGDSALYLCASSLAGGAGNTIYFGEGSWLTVV.

By sample fraction, this clone is medium-sized. The chain links TRBV11-3 to TRBJ1-4; D possibly corresponds to TRBD1 (5 bases). CDR3 length: 15 residues. Germline V gene sequence: CDR1 SGHNT, CDR2 YENEEA. Trimming pared 5 bases from V and 6 bases from J, leaving 16 bases between. The CDR3, as DNA: TGTGCCAGCAGCCCTGGGACCGGATGGGATGAAAAACTGTTTTTT. Translated: CASSPGTGWDEKLFF.

The chain links TRBV19 to TRBJ2-1, with D possibly matching TRBD2 (6 bases). Germline V gives CDR1 LNHDA, CDR2 SQIVND (reference sequence). V lost 7 bases, J lost 0 bases, and 10 bases lay in between. This CDR3 spans 14 amino acids. As DNA, the CDR3 is TGTGCCAGTAATGGCGGGGCCTCCTACAATGAGCAGTTCTTC. This sequence encodes CASNGGASYNEQFF.

The CDR3 reads CASSHISGETQYF. CDR3 coding DNA: TGTGCCAGCAGCCACATTAGCGGGGAGACCCAGTACTTC. The V gene is TRBV6-8, the J gene TRBJ2-5; 7 bases are a match to TRBD2. In germline, CDR1 is MNHGY, CDR2 SAAAGT. This CDR3 spans 13 amino acids. With 6 bases clipped from V and 5 bases from J, the junction kept 6 bases outside the gene matches.

This clone is medium-sized within its sample. The V call is TRBV11-3, the J call TRBJ2-1; D might be TRBD1 or TRBD2, each matching 6 bases. This CDR3 comprises 17 residues. The germline V gene has CDR1 SGHNT and CDR2 YENEEA. The V and J ends lost 4 bases and 5 bases respectively, with 21 bases between them. The CDR3 DNA reads as TGTGCCAGCAGCTATATAGGAGGGGGAGGTCTTAACAATGAGCAGTTCTTC. Protein product: CASSYIGGGGLNNEQFF.